The sequence of this T cell receptor (beta chain) was determined in a study of regulatory T cells in long-lasting Graves disease. V lost 5 bases, J lost 5 bases, and 3 bases stayed unmatched. Germline CDR1 and CDR2: SGHTA and FQGTGA. The CDR3 sequence is 14 residues long. This clonotype showed up many times. Construction of the TCR beta libraries employed iRepertoire HTBI primers in conjunction with Arm-PCR of CDR3 regions. TCRdb independently ran MiXCR on the multiplex PCR reads; one entry per CDR3 protein. The sample yields a few hundred thousand distinct CDR3 sequences, over 20% seen once. Time point in this sample: newly diagnosed GD, antithyroid drugs for less than 3 months. Extracted RNA from PBMCs served as the source of the TCR library. Graves' disease was diagnosed by American Thyroid Association guidelines.

The chain links TRBV7-3 to TRBJ2-5, with 12 bases identical to TRBD2. The sample consisted of peripheral blood mononuclear cells (PBMCs), taken at new diagnosis, from a patient treated with antithyroid drugs. This TCR derives from a female donor with Graves disease. DNA of the CDR3: TGTGCCAGCAGCCCCGGACTAGCGGGGGAGACCCAGTACTTC. Its protein is CASSPGLAGETQYF.